The rows below give T cell receptor beta chains drawn from one sample of a study of cytomegalovirus exposure and HLA in healthy donors. Sequenced by immunoSEQ multiplex PCR; TCRdb stores in-frame clones only, minus some. The sample lists about 190,000 clones, 75% to 90% occurring once. Source material: PBMCs. These receptors originate from a man aged 40-55 years in good health and CMV-seropositive. The CDR3 runs from the conserved cysteine through the conserved F or W. The D gene is left open where the match is weak. Some rows mark clone size as missing; the rest say once, few, many or name a class of expanded clone.

TRBJ2-7,-,-,TRBV27,CASSMDKDREQYF,TGTGCCAGCTCTATGGACAAGGATCGGGAGCAGTACTTC
TRBJ1-4,TRBD1,-,TRBV11-2,CASSPGTGVNEKLFF,TGTGCCAGCAGCCCCGGGACAGGGGTTAATGAAAAACTGTTTTTT
TRBJ1-6,TRBD1,-,TRBV4-1,CASSNRDSNSPLHF,TGCGCCAGCAGCAATCGGGACAGTAATTCACCCCTCCACTTT
TRBJ2-3,TRBD2,once,TRBV5-6,CASSLVGTSGDTQYF,TGTGCCAGCAGCTTGGTGGGTACTAGCGGGGATACGCAGTATTTT
TRBJ1-1,-,-,TRBV27,CASSLSKDGRDRTEAFF,TGTGCCAGCAGTTTATCGAAGGACGGGAGGGATAGAACTGAAGCTTTCTTT
TRBJ2-4,TRBD1,few,TRBV28,CASSSGGNSKNIQYF,TGTGCCAGCAGTTCAGGGGGCAATTCCAAAAACATTCAGTACTTC
TRBJ1-5,TRBD1,-,TRBV18,CASSSDRGGARAQHF,TGTGCCAGCTCATCCGACAGGGGGGGAGCCAGGGCCCAGCATTTT
TRBJ2-5,-,-,TRBV28,CASSIRETQYF,TGTGCCAGCAGCATACGGGAGACCCAGTACTTC
TRBJ1-2,-,-,TRBV6-5,CASSGQLNYGYTF,TGTGCCAGCAGTGGACAGTTAAACTATGGCTACACCTTC
TRBJ2-7,-,-,TRBV12-5,CASGVEGFAYEQYF,TGTGCTAGTGGGGTTGAGGGATTTGCGTACGAGCAGTACTTC
TRBJ1-5,-,few,TRBV19,CATAGSNQPQHF,TGTGCCACGGCGGGAAGCAATCAGCCCCAGCATTTT
TRBJ1-4,-,-,TRBV6-1,CASRSLAGNEKLFF,TGTGCCAGCAGGTCACTGGCGGGGAATGAAAAACTGTTTTTT
TRBJ1-5,-,-,TRBV4-3,CASSQVAAYSNQPQHF,TGCGCCAGCAGCCAAGTGGCGGCCTATAGCAATCAGCCCCAGCATTTT
TRBJ1-6,-,-,TRBV9,CASSVDPSSYNSPLHF,TGTGCCAGCAGCGTAGATCCGAGCTCCTATAATTCACCCCTCCACTTT
TRBJ2-2,TRBD2,-,TRBV28,CASSRTSGEKVFF,TGTGCCAGCAGTAGGACTAGCGGGGAAAAGGTGTTTTTT
TRBJ1-5,-,-,TRBV7-8,CAAGGNANQPQHF,TGTGCCGCGGGGGGGAATGCTAATCAGCCCCAGCATTTT
TRBJ1-4,TRBD1,-,TRBV4-3,CASSQGGQGRVTNEKLFF,TGCGCCAGCAGCCAAGGGGGACAGGGAAGAGTCACTAATGAAAAACTGTTTTTT
TRBJ1-5,-,-,TRBV30,CAWRSGWGDQPQHF,TGTGCCTGGAGATCCGGCTGGGGGGATCAGCCCCAGCATTTT
TRBJ1-4,TRBD1,once,TRBV5-1,CASSLQGANEKLFF,TGCGCCAGCAGCTTACAGGGGGCTAATGAAAAACTGTTTTTT
TRBJ2-7,TRBD1,-,TRBV7-8,CASSYRTGASYEQYF,TGTGCCAGCAGCTACCGGACAGGAGCCTCCTACGAGCAGTACTTC
TRBJ2-7,-,few,TRBV13,CASSPLRGEQYF,TGTGCCAGCAGCCCACTACGGGGAGAGCAGTACTTC
TRBJ2-1,TRBD1,-,TRBV28,CASSLIGGAGGFNEQFF,TGTGCCAGCAGTTTAATCGGCGGGGCAGGGGGCTTTAATGAGCAGTTCTTC
TRBJ2-7,TRBD2,few,TRBV25-1,CASSRLAGAYEQYF,TGTGCCAGCAGTCGACTAGCGGGGGCGTACGAGCAGTACTTC
TRBJ2-5,-,-,TRBV7-7,CASSFSGQGIVGRETQYF,TGTGCTAGCAGCTTTAGTGGTCAGGGGATCGTTGGGCGAGAGACCCAGTACTTC
TRBJ2-7,-,-,TRBV7-9,CSSSLRVGPNEQYF,TGTTCCAGCAGCTTAAGGGTGGGGCCCAACGAGCAGTACTTC
TRBJ2-3,-,once,TRBV4-1,CASSQAADTQYF,TGCGCCAGCAGCCAAGCGGCAGATACGCAGTATTTT
TRBJ1-6,-,-,TRBV5-4,CASSFAGLGSPLHF,TGTGCCAGCAGCTTTGCGGGGTTGGGTTCACCCCTCCACTTT
TRBJ2-7,-,-,TRBV6-5,CASSYSRAIPTYEQYF,TGTGCCAGCAGTTACAGTCGTGCGATCCCCACCTACGAGCAGTACTTC
TRBJ2-3,TRBD2,-,TRBV10-3,CAMRGGGGTDTQYF,TGTGCCATGCGAGGCGGGGGGGGCACAGATACGCAGTATTTT
TRBJ2-3,TRBD2,-,TRBV11-2,CASSLWSGGQDSTDTQYF,TGTGCCAGCAGCTTATGGTCGGGGGGGCAGGATAGCACAGATACGCAGTATTTT
TRBJ2-4,TRBD2,-,TRBV7-3,CASSLVGGAGNIQYF,TGTGCCAGCAGCCTAGTCGGGGGGGCTGGGAACATTCAGTACTTC
TRBJ2-5,-,-,TRBV5-4,CASSFWGPGETQYF,TGTGCCAGCAGCTTCTGGGGGCCTGGAGAGACCCAGTACTTC
TRBJ2-3,TRBD2,-,TRBV6-6,CASSYGRGESDTQYF,TGTGCCAGCAGTTACGGGCGGGGGGAATCAGATACGCAGTATTTT
TRBJ1-3,TRBD1,few,TRBV13,CASRGQGGSGNTIYF,TGTGCCAGCAGGGGACAGGGAGGCTCTGGAAACACCATATATTTT
TRBJ1-2,TRBD1,-,TRBV2,CASSEERTGDGYTF,TGTGCCAGCAGTGAAGAGAGGACAGGCGATGGCTACACCTTC
TRBJ1-2,TRBD1,-,TRBV7-8,CASSPPLTGVNYGYTF,TGTGCCAGCAGCCCACCCCTGACAGGGGTTAACTATGGCTACACCTTC